Included here is one TCR beta chain sequence, with context. The data belong to a study of T-cell memory formation after mild COVID-19. As for the study in general: The two donors had largely donor-specific TCR clusters.

Trimming removed 6 bases at V and 2 bases at J, with 14 bases between. The germline CDR1 and CDR2 sequences are SGHAT and FQNNGV. The CDR3 sequence is 14 residues long. TCR alpha and TCR beta cDNA libraries with sample barcodes and UMIs came from 5'RACE using constant-segment primers. One entry per CDR3 protein results from TCRdb running MiXCR on the 5' RACE reads. The sample holds around 150,000 distinct CDR3 sequences, about 28% seen once. V usage is TRBV11-2 and J usage is TRBJ2-7; possible D gene TRBD1, 5 bases. The material sequenced was PBMCs or a T cell subset sorted from them (not recorded which). The sequence came from an adult woman who had mild COVID-19 (a few samples of this study predate the infection). Cell type and time point are not known. The CDR3 reads CASSQGAVPYEQYF. CDR3 DNA: TGTGCCAGCAGTCAAGGGGCCGTCCCCTACGAGCAGTACTTC.